This record looks at one TCR beta chain sequence and its context. This record belongs to a study of blood T cell repertoires in COVID-19. Study background: The United States, Italy and Spain supplied acute and convalescent COVID-19 samples. T cells, B-cell-depleted T cells, or PBMCs provided the cDNA or gDNA that served as material.

The CDR3 has 16 amino acids. V was trimmed by 0 bases and J by 7 bases, leaving 14 bases between them. Germline-derived CDR1 and CDR2 are SGDLS and YYNGEE. How the authors handled the data: Amplification from reference gene primers served as the basis for estimated nucleated cell counts. Method: immunoSEQ multiplex PCR; TCRdb's copy keeps in-frame clones and lacks some. Clone size and the V and J calls come from that table; the DNA yielded D and trimming. Found here are approximately 190,000 clones, more than 75% of them singletons; the top ten hold approximately 7.8%. Seattle's cohort entered during active infection and was followed longitudinally.

Sequencing was done on a sample of peripheral blood. The receptor was isolated from a woman aged 60-70 years with COVID-19, enrolled during active disease. This chain links TRBV9 with TRBJ1-6; D perhaps matches TRBD1 (5 bases). DNA of the CDR3: TGTGCCAGCAGCGTAGATCCCGACAGTACCAATTCACCCCTCCACTTT. Amino acids: CASSVDPDSTNSPLHF.